The 8 T cell receptor beta chains in this list originate from one sample, sequenced in a study of blood T cell repertoires in COVID-19. TCRdb keeps only in-frame clones here, not all; method: immunoSEQ multiplex PCR. The sample yields some 220,000 clones, roughly 85% seen once. Sequenced: peripheral blood. The receptors derive from a man in his forties or fifties with COVID-19, enrolled during active disease.

This rearrangement joins TRBV30 to TRBJ1-6; D uncertain. The germline gives CDR1 GTSNPN, CDR2 SVGIG (reference sequence). Trimming removed 4 bases at V and 7 bases at J, with 11 bases between. The CDR3 sequence is 13 residues long. This CDR3 is CAWTINRNSPLHF. The CDR3 bases are TGTGCCTGGACGATAAACAGAAATTCACCCCTCCACTTT.

This clone was observed many times. This chain connects TRBV5-4 to TRBJ2-3; D might be TRBD2 (6 bases). Germline V lookup: CDR1 SGHNT, CDR2 YYREEE (reference sequence). The ends were cut back, 3 bases at V and 5 bases at J, with 7 bases in the middle. CDR3 length: 12 residues. The CDR3 DNA reads TGTGCCAGCAGCTGGGGGGAAGATACGCAGTATTTT. This gives the protein CASSWGEDTQYF.

This chain uses TRBV2 with TRBJ2-5; 9 bases align to TRBD2. Unmatched junction bases numbered 10, after V lost 7 bases and J lost 1 base. The CDR3 is made up of 16 amino acids. The V gene's germline CDR1 is SNHLY and CDR2 FYNNEI. The CDR3 loop is CASIPAGGPFQETQYF. The CDR3 DNA follows: TGTGCCAGCATTCCTGCGGGGGGGCCTTTCCAAGAGACCCAGTACTTC.

The table lists this clone with a few counts. This chain joins TRBV11-2 and TRBJ2-7, with D perhaps TRBD1 (6 bases). Per germline, CDR1 SGHAT and CDR2 FQNNGV. CDR3 length: 14 amino acids. The germline V and J ends were trimmed by 0 bases and 7 bases, with 13 bases remaining between them. Written as DNA, the CDR3 is TGTGCCAGCAGCTTAGAATACAGGGTGGGAGAGCAGTACTTC. The encoded protein is CASSLEYRVGEQYF.

The chain carries TRBV2 and TRBJ1-5; tentative D call: TRBD1 (5 bases). This CDR3 comprises 15 residues. Germline V gives CDR1 SNHLY, CDR2 FYNNEI. With 2 bases removed from V and 2 bases from J, the gap between germline ends came to 10 bases. This chain's CDR3 is CASSESGGRNQPQHF. The CDR3 nucleotides read TGTGCCAGCAGTGAAAGCGGGGGTCGCAATCAGCCCCAGCATTTT. Full variable domain (rest looked up from reference TRBV2 and TRBJ1-5): EPEVTQTPSHQVTQMGQEVILRCVPISNHLYFYWYRQILGQKVEFLVSFYNNEISEKSEIFDDQFSVERPDGSNFTLKIRSTKLEDSAMYFCASSESGGRNQPQHFGDGTRLSIL.

V gene TRBV20-1 combines with J gene TRBJ2-7, with 13 nucleotides matching TRBD2. This CDR3 is 16 amino acids long. In germline, CDR1 is DFQATT, CDR2 SNEGSKA (reference sequence). With 3 bases clipped from V and 0 bases from J, the junction kept 5 bases outside the gene matches. Here the CDR3 DNA reads TGCAGTGCTAGTGGACTAGCGGGGGTTAGCTCCTACGAGCAGTACTTC. Amino acid sequence: CSASGLAGVSSYEQYF.

The chain has TRBV6-2 or TRBV6-3 and TRBJ2-2; 10 nucleotides match TRBD2. This CDR3 comprises 15 residues. V trimming: 2 bases; J trimming: 6 bases; junction bases outside the gene matches: 3. Germline V gene sequence: CDR1 MNHEY, CDR2 SVGEGT. The CDR3 region is CASSYTSGEAGELFF. DNA of the CDR3: TGTGCCAGCAGTTACACTAGCGGGGAAGCCGGGGAGCTGTTTTTT.

The chain has TRBV2 and TRBJ1-5; TRBD1 might be the D (5 bases). Germline V gene lookup returns CDR1 SNHLY and CDR2 FYNNEI. Trimming pared 3 bases from V and 6 bases from J, leaving 9 bases between. The CDR3 spans 13 residues. CDR3 amino acids: CASSDREGQPQHF. For the CDR3, the DNA is TGTGCCAGCAGTGACAGGGAGGGTCAGCCCCAGCATTTT.